The T cell receptor beta chain under discussion was sequenced for a study of cytomegalovirus exposure and HLA in healthy donors. Across the whole study: There were around 100 million unique TCR beta sequences, drawn from roughly 200 million T cells, in an earlier analysis.

This PCR relied on a set of 60 Vbeta primers and 13 Jbeta primers. The repertoire was sequenced with immunoSEQ multiplex PCR; TCRdb's copy has only in-frame clones and lacks some. The repertoire includes about 93,000 clones, 78% of them detected once, and less than 3.5% sits in the top ten. Germline V gene sequence: CDR1 MDHEN, CDR2 SYDVKM. With 3 bases clipped from V and 7 bases from J, the junction kept 8 bases outside the gene matches. This CDR3 is 15 amino acids long. The chain carries TRBV28 and TRBJ2-7, with 11 bases fitting TRBD2. The TCR comes from a middle-aged woman in good health and CMV-seronegative. The specimen was PBMCs. As DNA, the CDR3 is TGTGCCAGCAGTTTGGGACTAGCGGTGTCTAAAGAGCAGTACTTC. This encodes CASSLGLAVSKEQYF.